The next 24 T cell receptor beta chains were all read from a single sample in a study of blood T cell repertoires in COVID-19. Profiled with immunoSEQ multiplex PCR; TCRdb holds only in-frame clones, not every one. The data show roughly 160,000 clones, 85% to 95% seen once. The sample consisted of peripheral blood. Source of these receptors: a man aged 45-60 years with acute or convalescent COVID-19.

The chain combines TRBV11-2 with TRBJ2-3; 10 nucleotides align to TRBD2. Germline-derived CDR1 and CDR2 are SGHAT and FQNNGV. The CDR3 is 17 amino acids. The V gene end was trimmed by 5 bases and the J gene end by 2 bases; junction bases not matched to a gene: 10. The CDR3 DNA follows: TGTGCCAGCAGCCCCCGGGGTAGCGGGGGGATCACAGATACGCAGTATTTT. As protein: CASSPRGSGGITDTQYF.

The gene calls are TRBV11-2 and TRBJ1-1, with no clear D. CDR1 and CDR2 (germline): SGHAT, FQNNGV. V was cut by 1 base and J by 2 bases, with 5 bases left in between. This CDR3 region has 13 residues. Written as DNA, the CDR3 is TGTGCCAGCAGCTTAGTATATAACACTGAAGCTTTCTTT. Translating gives CASSLVYNTEAFF.

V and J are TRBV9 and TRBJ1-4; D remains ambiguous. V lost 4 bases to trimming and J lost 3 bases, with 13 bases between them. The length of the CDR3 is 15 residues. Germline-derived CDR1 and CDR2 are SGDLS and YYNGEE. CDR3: CASSPPGASNEKLFF. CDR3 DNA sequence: TGTGCCAGCAGCCCACCGGGAGCCTCTAATGAAAAACTGTTTTTT.

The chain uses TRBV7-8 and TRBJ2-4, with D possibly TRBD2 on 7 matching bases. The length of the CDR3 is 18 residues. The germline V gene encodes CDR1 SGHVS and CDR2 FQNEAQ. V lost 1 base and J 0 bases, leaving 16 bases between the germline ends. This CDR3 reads CASSLGGGEILAKNIQYF. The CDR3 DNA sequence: TGTGCCAGCAGCTTAGGCGGGGGCGAAATCCTAGCCAAAAACATTCAGTACTTC. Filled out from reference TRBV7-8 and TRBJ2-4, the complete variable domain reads GAGVSQSPRYKVAKRGQDVALRCDPISGHVSLFWYQQALGQGPEFLTYFQNEAQLDKSGLPSDRFFAERPEGSVSTLKIQRTQQEDSAVYLCASSLGGGEILAKNIQYFGAGTRLSVL.

The DNA for the CDR3 is TGTGCCAGTAGCGAACTAGCGGGAGGGCCAGAGACCCAGTACTTC. Protein sequence: CASSELAGGPETQYF. This chain joins TRBV19 and TRBJ2-5; 13 bases match TRBD2. CDR1 and CDR2 from the germline V gene are LNHDA and SQIVND (reference sequence). This CDR3 comprises 15 residues. Trimming cost V 6 bases and J 4 bases; bases outside gene matches: 5.

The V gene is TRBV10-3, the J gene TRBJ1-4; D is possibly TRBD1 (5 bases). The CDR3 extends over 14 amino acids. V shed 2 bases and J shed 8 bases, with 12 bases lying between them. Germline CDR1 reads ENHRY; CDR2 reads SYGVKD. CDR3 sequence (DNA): TGTGCCATCAGTGAGGCTTGGACATTGGAAAAACTGTTTTTT. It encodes CAISEAWTLEKLFF.

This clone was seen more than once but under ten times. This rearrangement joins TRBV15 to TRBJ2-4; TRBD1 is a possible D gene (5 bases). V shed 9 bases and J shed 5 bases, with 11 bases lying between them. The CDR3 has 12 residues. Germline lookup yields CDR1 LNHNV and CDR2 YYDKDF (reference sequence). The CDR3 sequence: CATGEGENIQYF. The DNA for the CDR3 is TGTGCCACAGGAGAAGGGGAAAACATTCAGTACTTC.

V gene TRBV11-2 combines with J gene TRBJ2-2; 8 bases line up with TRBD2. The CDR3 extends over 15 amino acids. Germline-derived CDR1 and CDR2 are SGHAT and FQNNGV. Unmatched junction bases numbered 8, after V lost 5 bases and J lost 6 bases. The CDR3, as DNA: TGTGCCAGCAGCGCCGGGGGGGCCTTTGCCGGGGAGCTGTTTTTT. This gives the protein CASSAGGAFAGELFF.

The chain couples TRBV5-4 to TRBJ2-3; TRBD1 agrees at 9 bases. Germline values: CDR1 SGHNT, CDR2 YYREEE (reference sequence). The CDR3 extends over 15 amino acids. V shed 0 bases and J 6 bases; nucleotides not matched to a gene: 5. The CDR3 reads CASSLDRGLGDTQYF. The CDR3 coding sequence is TGTGCCAGCAGCTTGGACAGGGGGCTGGGGGATACGCAGTATTTT.

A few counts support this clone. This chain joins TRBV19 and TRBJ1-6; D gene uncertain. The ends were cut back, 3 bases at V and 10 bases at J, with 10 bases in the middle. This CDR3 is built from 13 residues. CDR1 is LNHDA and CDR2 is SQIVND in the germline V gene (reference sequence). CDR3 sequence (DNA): TGTGCCAGTAGTATCCAGGTAGAATCACCCCTCCACTTT. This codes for CASSIQVESPLHF.

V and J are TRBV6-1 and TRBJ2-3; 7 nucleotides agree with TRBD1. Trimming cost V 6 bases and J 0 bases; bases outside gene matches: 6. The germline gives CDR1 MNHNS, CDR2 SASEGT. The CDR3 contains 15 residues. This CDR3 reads CASRLTGYSTDTQYF. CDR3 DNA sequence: TGTGCCAGCAGACTGACAGGGTATAGCACAGATACGCAGTATTTT.

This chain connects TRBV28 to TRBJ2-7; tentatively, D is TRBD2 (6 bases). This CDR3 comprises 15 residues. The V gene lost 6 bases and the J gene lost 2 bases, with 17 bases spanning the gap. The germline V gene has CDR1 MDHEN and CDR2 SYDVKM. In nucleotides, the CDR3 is TGTGCCAGCAGATCTTCCGGGACGGGGGCCTACGAGCAGTACGTC. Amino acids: CASRSSGTGAYEQYV.

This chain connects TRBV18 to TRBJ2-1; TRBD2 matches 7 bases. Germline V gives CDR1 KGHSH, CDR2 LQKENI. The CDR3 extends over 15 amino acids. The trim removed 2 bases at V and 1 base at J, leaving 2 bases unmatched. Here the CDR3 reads CASSPTGGSYNEQFF. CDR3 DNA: TGTGCCAGCTCACCAACCGGGGGGTCCTACAATGAGCAGTTCTTC. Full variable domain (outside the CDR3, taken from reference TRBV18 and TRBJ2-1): NAGVMQNPRHLVRRRGQEARLRCSPMKGHSHVYWYRQLPEEGLKFMVYLQKENIIDESGMPKERFSAEFPKEGPSILRIQQVVRGDSAAYFCASSPTGGSYNEQFFGPGTRLTVL.

The CDR3 DNA reads as TGTGCCAGCAACGGTGAAACCGGGGAGCTGTTTTTT. Residues: CASNGETGELFF. V usage is TRBV2 and J usage is TRBJ2-2, with D unresolved. This CDR3 contains 12 residues. V lost 7 bases, J lost 5 bases, and 8 bases lay in between. Germline-derived CDR1 and CDR2 are SNHLY and FYNNEI.

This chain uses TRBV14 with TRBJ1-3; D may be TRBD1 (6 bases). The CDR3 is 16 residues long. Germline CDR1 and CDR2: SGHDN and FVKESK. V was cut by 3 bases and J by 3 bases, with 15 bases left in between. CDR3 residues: CASSQTGHQFGNTIYF. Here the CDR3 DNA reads TGTGCCAGCAGCCAGACGGGACACCAGTTTGGAAACACCATATATTTT.

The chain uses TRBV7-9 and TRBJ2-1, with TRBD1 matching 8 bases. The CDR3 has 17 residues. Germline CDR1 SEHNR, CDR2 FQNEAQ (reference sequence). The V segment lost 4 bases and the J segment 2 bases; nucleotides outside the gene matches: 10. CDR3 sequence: CASSYPVDRVTYNEQFF. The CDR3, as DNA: TGTGCCAGCAGCTACCCCGTGGACAGGGTAACCTACAATGAGCAGTTCTTC.

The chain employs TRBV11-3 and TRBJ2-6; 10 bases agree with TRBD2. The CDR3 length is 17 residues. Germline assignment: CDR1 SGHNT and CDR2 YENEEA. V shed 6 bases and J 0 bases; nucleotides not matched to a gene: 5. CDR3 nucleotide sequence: TGTGCCAGCAGTATTAGCGGGGGGAGCTCTGGGGCCAACGTCCTGACTTTC. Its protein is CASSISGGSSGANVLTF. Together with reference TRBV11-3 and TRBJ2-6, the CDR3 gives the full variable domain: EAGVVQSPRYKIIEKKQPVAFWCNPISGHNTLYWYLQNLGQGPELLIRYENEEAVDDSQLPKDRFSAERLKGVDSTLKIQPAELGDSAVYLCASSISGGSSGANVLTFGAGSRLTVL.

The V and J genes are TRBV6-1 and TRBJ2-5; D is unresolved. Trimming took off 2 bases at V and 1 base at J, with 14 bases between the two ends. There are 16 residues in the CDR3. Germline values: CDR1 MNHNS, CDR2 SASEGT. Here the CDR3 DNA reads TGTGCCAGCAGTGAATTAAGGAGCGCGGCCCAAGAGACCCAGTACTTC. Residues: CASSELRSAAQETQYF.

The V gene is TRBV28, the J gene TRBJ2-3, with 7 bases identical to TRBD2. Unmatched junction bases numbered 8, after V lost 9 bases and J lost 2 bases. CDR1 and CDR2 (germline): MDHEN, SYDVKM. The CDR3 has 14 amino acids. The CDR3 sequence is CASKGGRDTDTQYF. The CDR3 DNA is TGTGCCAGTAAGGGCGGGAGAGACACAGATACGCAGTATTTT.

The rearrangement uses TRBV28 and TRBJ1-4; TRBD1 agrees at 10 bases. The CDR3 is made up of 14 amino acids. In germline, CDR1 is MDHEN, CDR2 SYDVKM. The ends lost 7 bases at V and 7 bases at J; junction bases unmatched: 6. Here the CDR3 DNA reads TGTGCCAGCAAGACAGGGGGCGCCTCTGAAAAACTGTTTTTT. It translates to CASKTGGASEKLFF.

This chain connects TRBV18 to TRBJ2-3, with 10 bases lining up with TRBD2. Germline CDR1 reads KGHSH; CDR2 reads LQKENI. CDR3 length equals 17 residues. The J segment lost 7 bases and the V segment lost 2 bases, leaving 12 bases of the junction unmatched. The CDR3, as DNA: TGTGCCAGCTCACCAAAATGGCTAGCGGGAGAGGGATATACGCAGTATTTT. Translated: CASSPKWLAGEGYTQYF.

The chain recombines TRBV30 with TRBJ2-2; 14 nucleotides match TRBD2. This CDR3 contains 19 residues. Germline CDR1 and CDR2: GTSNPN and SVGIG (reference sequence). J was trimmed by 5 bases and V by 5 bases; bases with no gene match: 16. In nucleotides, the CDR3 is TGTGCCTGGTACCCCTTCCCGGGACTAGCGGGAGTCGGGACCGGGGAGCTGTTTTTT. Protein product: CAWYPFPGLAGVGTGELFF.

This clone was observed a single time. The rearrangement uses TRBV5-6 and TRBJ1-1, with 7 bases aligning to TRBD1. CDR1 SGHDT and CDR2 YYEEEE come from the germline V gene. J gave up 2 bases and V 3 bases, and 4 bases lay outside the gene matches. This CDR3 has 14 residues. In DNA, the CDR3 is TGTGCCAGCAGCTGGGGACAGATAAACACTGAAGCTTTCTTT. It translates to CASSWGQINTEAFF.

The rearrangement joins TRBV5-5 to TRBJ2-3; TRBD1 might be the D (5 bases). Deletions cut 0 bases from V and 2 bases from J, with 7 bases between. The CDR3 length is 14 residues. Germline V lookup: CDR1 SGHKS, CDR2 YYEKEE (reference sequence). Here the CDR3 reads CASSLEGNTDTQYF. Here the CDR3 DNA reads TGTGCCAGCAGCTTGGAGGGGAACACAGATACGCAGTATTTT.